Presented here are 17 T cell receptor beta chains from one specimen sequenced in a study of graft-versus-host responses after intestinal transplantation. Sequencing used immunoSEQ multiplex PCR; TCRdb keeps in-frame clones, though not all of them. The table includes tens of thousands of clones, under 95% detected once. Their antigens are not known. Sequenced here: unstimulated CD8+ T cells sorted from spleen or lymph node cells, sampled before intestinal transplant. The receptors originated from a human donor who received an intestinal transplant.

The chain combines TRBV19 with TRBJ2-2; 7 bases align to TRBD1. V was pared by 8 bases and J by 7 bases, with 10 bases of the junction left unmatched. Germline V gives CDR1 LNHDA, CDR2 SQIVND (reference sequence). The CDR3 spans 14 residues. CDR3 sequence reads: CASWTGLSFGELFF. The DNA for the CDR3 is TGTGCCAGTTGGACAGGCTTGAGTTTCGGGGAGCTGTTTTTT.

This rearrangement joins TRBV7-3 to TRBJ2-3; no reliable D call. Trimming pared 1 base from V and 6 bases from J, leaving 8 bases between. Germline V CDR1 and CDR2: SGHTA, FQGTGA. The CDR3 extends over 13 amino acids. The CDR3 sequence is CASSLSQEDTQYF. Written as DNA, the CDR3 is TGTGCCAGCAGCTTAAGCCAGGAGGATACGCAGTATTTT.

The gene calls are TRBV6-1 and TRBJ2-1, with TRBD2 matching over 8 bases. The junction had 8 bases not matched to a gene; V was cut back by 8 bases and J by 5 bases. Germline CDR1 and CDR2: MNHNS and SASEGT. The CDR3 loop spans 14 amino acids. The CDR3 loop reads CASGRREGDNEQFF. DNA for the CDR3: TGTGCCAGCGGGAGACGGGAGGGGGACAATGAGCAGTTCTTC.

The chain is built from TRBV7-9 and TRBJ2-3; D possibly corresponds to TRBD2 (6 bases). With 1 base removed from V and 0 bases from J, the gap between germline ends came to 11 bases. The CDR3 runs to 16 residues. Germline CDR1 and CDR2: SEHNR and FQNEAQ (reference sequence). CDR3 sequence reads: CASSLGTSFSTDTQYF. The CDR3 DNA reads TGTGCCAGCAGCTTAGGTACTAGCTTTAGCACAGATACGCAGTATTTT.

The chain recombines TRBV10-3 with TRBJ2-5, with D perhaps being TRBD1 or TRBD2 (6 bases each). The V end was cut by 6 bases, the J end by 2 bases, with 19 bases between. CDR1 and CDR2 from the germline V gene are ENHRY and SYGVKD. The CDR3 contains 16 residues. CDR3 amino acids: CAISPVGGQQQETQYF. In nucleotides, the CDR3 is TGTGCCATCAGCCCAGTGGGGGGACAACAACAAGAGACCCAGTACTTC.

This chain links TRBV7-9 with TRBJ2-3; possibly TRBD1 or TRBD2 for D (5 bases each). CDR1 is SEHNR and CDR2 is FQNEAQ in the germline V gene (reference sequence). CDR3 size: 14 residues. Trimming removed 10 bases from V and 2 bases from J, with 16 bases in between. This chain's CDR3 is CATPREGLTDTQYF. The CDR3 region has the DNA TGTGCCACCCCACGCGAGGGGCTCACAGATACGCAGTATTTT. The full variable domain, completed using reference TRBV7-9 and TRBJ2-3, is DTGVSQNPRHKITKRGQNVTFRCDPISEHNRLYWYRQTLGQGPEFLTYFQNEAQLEKSRLLSDRFSAERPKGSFSTLEIQRTEQGDSAMYLCATPREGLTDTQYFGPGTRLTVL.

The CDR3 nucleotides are TGTGCCAGCAGCTTGGCCGGAGCCGTCCCCGGGGAGCTGTTTTTT. Encoded protein: CASSLAGAVPGELFF. This chain joins TRBV5-4 and TRBJ2-2; D is unclear. This CDR3 is 15 amino acids long. Germline CDR1 reads SGHNT; CDR2 reads YYREEE (reference sequence). The ends were cut back, 0 bases at V and 6 bases at J, with 12 bases in the middle.

The CDR3 region has the DNA TGTGCCAGCAGTTTTGTCGTCGGGGCGAGGGACCAGTACTTC. Its translation: CASSFVVGARDQYF. The J gene is TRBJ2-5, the V gene TRBV6-5; D may match TRBD1 or TRBD2 (5 bases each). The CDR3 runs to 14 residues. V lost 4 bases and J 10 bases, leaving 19 bases between the germline ends. CDR1 is MNHEY and CDR2 is SVGAGI in the germline V gene.

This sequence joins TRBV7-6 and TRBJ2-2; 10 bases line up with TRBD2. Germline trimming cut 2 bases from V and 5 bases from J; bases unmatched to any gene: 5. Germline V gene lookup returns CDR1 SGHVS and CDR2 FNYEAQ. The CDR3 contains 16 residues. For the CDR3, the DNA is TGTGCCAGCAGCTTATCAGCGGGAGGGGGGACCGGGGAGCTGTTTTTT. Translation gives CASSLSAGGGTGELFF.

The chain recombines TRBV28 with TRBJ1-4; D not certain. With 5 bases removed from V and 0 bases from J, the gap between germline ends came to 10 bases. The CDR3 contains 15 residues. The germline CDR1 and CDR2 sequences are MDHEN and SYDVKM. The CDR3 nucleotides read TGTGCCAGCAGTCCTTTCGAAACAACTAATGAAAAACTGTTTTTT. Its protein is CASSPFETTNEKLFF.

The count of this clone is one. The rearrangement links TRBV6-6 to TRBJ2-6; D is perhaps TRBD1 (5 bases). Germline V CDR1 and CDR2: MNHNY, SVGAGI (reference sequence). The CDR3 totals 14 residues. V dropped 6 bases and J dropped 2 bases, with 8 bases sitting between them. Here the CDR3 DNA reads TGTGCCAGCAGCGACAGCCCTGGGGCCAACGTCCTGACTTTC. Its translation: CASSDSPGANVLTF.

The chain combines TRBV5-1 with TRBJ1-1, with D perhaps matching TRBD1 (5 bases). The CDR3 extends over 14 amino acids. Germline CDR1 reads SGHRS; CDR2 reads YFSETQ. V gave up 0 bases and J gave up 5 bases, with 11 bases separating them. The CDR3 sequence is CASSLASGRTEAFF. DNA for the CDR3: TGCGCCAGCAGCTTGGCGTCAGGGAGGACTGAAGCTTTCTTT.

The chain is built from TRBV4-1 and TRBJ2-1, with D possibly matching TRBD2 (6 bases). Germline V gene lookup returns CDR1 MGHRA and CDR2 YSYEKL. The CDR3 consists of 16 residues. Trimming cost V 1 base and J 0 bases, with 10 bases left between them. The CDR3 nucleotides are TGCGCCAGCAGCCAAGTGACGGGAGCCTCCTACAATGAGCAGTTCTTC. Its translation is CASSQVTGASYNEQFF.

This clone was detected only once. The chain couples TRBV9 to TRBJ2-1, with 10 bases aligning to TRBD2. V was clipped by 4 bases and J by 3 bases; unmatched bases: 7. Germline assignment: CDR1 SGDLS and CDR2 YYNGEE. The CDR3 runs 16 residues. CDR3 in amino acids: CASSNLAGGGYNEQFF. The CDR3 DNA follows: TGTGCCAGCAGCAATTTAGCGGGAGGTGGCTACAATGAGCAGTTCTTC.

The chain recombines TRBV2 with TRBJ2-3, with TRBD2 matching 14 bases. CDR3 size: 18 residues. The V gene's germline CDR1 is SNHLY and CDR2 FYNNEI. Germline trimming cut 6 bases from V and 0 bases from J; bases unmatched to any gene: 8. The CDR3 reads CASSAGLAGGRSTDTQYF. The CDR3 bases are TGTGCCAGCAGCGCTGGACTAGCGGGAGGCCGAAGCACAGATACGCAGTATTTT.

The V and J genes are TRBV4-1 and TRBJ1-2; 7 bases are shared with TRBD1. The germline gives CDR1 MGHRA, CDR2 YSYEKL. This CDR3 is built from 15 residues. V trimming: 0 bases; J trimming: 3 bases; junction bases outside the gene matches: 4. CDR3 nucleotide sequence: TGCGCCAGCAGCCAAGAAGCAGGGGGTGACTATGGCTACACCTTC. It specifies CASSQEAGGDYGYTF.

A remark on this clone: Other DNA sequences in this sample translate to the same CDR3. The CDR3 DNA is TGTGCCAGCAGCTTGGAAGGACCCGTGCCGGGTACGCAGTATTTT. Translated, it gives CASSLEGPVPGTQYF. The chain has TRBV5-6 and TRBJ2-3; D not resolved. V was pared by 0 bases and J by 8 bases, with 16 bases between. Germline V gene lookup returns CDR1 SGHDT and CDR2 YYEEEE. This CDR3 region has 15 residues. Full variable domain (outside the CDR3, taken from reference TRBV5-6 and TRBJ2-3): DAGVTQSPTHLIKTRGQQVTLRCSPKSGHDTVSWYQQALGQGPQFIFQYYEEEERQRGNFPDRFSGHQFPNYSSELNVNALLLGDSALYLCASSLEGPVPGTQYFGPGTRLTVL.